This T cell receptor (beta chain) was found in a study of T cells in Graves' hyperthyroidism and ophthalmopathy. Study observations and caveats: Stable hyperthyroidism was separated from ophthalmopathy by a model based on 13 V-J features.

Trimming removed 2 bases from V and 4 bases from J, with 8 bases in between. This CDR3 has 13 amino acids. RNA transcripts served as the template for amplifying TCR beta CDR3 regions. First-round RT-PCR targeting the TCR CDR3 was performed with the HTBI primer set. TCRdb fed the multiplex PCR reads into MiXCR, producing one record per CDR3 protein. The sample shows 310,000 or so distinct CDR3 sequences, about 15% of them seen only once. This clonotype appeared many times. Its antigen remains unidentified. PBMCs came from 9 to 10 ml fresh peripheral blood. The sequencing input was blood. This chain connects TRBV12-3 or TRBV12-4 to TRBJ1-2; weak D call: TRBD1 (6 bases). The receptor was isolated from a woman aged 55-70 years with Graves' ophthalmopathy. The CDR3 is CASSLLDSYGYTF. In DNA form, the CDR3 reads TGTGCCAGCAGTTTACTGGACAGCTATGGCTACACCTTC.